This TCR beta chain was profiled in a study of blood T cell repertoires in COVID-19. Study summary: The cDNA or gDNA used as material had been derived from T cells, B-cell-depleted T cells, or PBMCs.

V shed 7 bases and J 5 bases; nucleotides not matched to a gene: 12. Germline V gene data show CDR1 as LNHDA and CDR2 as SQIVND (reference sequence). The CDR3 has 15 residues. Data came from immunoSEQ multiplex PCR; TCRdb stores just in-frame clones and leaves some out. The data show about 180,000 clones, about 81% seen once. This receptor was obtained from an elderly woman with COVID-19, enrolled during active disease. The genes are TRBV19 and TRBJ2-5, with 8 bases aligning to TRBD1. The sample comprised peripheral blood. CDR3 sequence reads: CASKMSQGAWETQYF. As DNA, the CDR3 is TGTGCCAGTAAGATGAGCCAGGGGGCGTGGGAGACCCAGTACTTC.